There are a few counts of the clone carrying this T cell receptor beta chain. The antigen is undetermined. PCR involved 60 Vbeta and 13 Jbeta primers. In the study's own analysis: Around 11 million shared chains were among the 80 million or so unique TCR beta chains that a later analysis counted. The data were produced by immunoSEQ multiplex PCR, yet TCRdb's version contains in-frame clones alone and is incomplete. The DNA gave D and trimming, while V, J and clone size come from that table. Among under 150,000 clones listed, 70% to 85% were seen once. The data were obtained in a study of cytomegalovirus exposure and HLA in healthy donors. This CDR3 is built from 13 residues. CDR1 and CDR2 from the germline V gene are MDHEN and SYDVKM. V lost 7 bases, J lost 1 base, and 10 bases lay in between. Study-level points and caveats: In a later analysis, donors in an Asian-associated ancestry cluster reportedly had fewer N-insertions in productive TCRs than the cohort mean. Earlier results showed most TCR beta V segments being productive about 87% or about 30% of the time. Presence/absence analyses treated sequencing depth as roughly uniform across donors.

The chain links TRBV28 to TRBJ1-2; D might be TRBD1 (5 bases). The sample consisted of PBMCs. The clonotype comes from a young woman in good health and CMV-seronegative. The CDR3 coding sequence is TGTGCCAGCAAGGACACAAATAACTATGGCTACACCTTC. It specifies CASKDTNNYGYTF.